Listed here is a single T cell receptor (beta chain). TCRdb's copy holds only in-frame clones and misses some; the assay was immunoSEQ multiplex PCR. The data hold approximately 100,000 clones, with 90% to 95% observed a single time. The sample originates from a study of blood T cell repertoires in COVID-19. Study as a whole: The United States, Italy and Spain provided the acute and convalescent COVID-19 samples.

The V gene's germline CDR1 is SGDLS and CDR2 YYNGEE. V trimming: 1 base; J trimming: 1 base; junction bases outside the gene matches: 7. This CDR3 has 18 amino acids. The source of this sequence is a human donor in a cohort sampled during active COVID-19. The sample was peripheral blood. The genes are TRBV9 and TRBJ2-6; TRBD1 aligns across 8 bases. The CDR3 loop reads CASSVWPTGESGANVLTF. The CDR3 DNA reads as TGTGCCAGCAGCGTATGGCCGACAGGGGAATCTGGGGCCAACGTCCTGACTTTC.